The subject of this entry is one T cell receptor beta chain. The antigen is not known. Germline V gene lookup returns CDR1 SEHNR and CDR2 FQNEAQ (reference sequence). The CDR3 extends over 14 amino acids. The ends were cut back, 5 bases at V and 5 bases at J, with 15 bases in the middle. Sequencing templates came from extracted RNA that was reverse transcribed into cDNA. Sequencing was performed with immunoSEQ multiplex PCR; in TCRdb, only in-frame clones are kept and a portion is missing. The table lists some 160,000 clones, 62% of them singletons. The data were obtained in a study of CD8+ T cells in alopecia areata. Study findings and constraints: It was lesional scalp, especially alopecia totalis/universalis, that showed higher clonality than normal scalp.

The source of this sequence is a human donor in good health. Sequenced input: CD8+ T cells sorted from blood. The gene calls are TRBV7-9 and TRBJ2-5; no firm D call. CDR3 protein: CASSARDGRETQYF. The CDR3 nucleotides read TGTGCCAGCAGCGCCCGCGACGGTCGGGAGACCCAGTACTTC.